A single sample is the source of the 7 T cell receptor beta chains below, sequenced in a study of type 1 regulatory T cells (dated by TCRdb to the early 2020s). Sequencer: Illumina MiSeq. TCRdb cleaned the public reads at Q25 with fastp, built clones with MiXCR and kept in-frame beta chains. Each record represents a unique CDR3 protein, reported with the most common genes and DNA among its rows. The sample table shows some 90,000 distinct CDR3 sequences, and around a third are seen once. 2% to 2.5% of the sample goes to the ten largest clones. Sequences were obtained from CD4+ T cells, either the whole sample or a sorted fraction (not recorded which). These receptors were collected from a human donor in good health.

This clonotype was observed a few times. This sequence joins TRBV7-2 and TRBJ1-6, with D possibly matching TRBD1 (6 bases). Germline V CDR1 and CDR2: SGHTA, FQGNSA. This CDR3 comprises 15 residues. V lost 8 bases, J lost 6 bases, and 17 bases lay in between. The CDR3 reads CASHGGGPFNSPLHF. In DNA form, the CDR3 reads TGTGCCAGCCACGGTGGGGGGCCTTTTAATTCACCCCTCCACTTT.

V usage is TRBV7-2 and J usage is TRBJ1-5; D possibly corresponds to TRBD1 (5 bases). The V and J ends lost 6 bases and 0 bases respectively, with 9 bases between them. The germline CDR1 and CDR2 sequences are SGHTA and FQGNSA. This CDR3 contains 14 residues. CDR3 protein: CASSRQYSNQPQHF. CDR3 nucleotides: TGTGCCAGCAGTCGACAGTATAGCAATCAGCCCCAGCATTTT.

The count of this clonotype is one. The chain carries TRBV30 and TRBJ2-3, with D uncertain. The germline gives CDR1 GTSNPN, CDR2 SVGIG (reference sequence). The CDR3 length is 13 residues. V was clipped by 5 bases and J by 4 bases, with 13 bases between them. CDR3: CAWGRPGADTQYF. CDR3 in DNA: TGTGCCTGGGGACGGCCGGGCGCAGATACGCAGTATTTT.

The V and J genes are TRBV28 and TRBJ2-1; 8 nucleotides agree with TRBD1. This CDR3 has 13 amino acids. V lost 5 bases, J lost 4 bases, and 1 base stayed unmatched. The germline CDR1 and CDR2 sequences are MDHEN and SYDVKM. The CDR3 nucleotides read TGTGCCAGCAGTGGGACAGGTTACAATGAGCAGTTCTTC. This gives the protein CASSGTGYNEQFF.

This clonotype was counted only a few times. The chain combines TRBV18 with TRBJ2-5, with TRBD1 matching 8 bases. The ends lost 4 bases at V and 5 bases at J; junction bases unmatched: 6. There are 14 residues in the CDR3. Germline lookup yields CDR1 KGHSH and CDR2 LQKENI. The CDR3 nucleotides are TGTGCCAGCTCACTAGACAGGGGTCGGGAGACCCAGTACTTC. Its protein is CASSLDRGRETQYF.

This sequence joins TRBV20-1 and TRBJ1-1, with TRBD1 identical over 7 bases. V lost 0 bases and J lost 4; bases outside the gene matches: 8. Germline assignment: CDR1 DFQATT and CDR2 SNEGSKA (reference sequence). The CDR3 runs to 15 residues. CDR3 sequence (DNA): TGCAGTGCTAGAGATAGCAGGGGGAGGATCACTGAAGCTTTCTTT. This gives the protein CSARDSRGRITEAFF.

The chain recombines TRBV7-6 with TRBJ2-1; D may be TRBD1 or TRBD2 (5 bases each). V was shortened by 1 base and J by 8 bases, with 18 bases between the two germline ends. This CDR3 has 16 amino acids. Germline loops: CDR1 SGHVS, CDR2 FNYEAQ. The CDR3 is CASSLGLLGMGDEQFF. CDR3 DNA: TGTGCCAGCAGCTTAGGCCTACTGGGTATGGGGGATGAGCAGTTCTTC.